The rows below give T cell receptor beta chains drawn from one sample of a study of OX40 agonist ivuxolimab in advanced cancers. Libraries were prepared by immunoSEQ multiplex PCR; TCRdb keeps only in-frame clonotypes and omits some of them. The table lists some 45,000 clones, 86% of them singletons. The source material was CD4+ or CD8+ T cells sorted from blood, sampled in a trial of the OX40 agonist ivuxolimab. These receptors all come from an adult with an advanced solid tumor such as melanoma, head and neck, liver or kidney cancer. Both conserved end residues are part of each CDR3. A D gene is named only where the DNA matches it firmly. Clone size is shown for a subset of rows, as once, few, many or a class of expanded clone.

cdr3_length j_call d_call clone_size v_call cdr3_aa cdr3_nt
13 TRBJ1-2 . . TRBV29-1 CSVQLQGHYGYTF TGCAGCGTCCAGTTACAGGGACACTATGGCTACACCTTC
12 TRBJ1-2 TRBD1 few TRBV6-1 CASRGQKVGNTF TGTGCCAGCAGGGGACAGAAAGTGGGTAACACCTTC
14 TRBJ2-2 . . TRBV6-4 CASSDSMNTGELFF TGTGCCAGCAGTGACTCGATGAACACCGGGGAGCTGTTTTTT
16 TRBJ2-1 TRBD2 . TRBV19 CASSIDASGIYNEQFF TGTGCCAGTAGTATAGATGCTAGCGGGATCTACAATGAGCAGTTCTTC
13 TRBJ1-6 . few TRBV6-5 CASSYSPDRPLHF TGTGCCAGCAGTTACTCTCCGGATAGACCCCTCCACTTT
14 TRBJ1-2 . . TRBV12-5 CASAYGVFGESYTF TGTGCTAGTGCTTATGGGGTATTCGGTGAAAGCTACACCTTC
12 TRBJ1-1 TRBD1 . TRBV6-5 CAARGQNTEAFF TGTGCAGCGAGGGGGCAGAACACTGAAGCTTTCTTT
15 TRBJ1-2 . . TRBV28 CASSLLSPVGGGYTF TGTGCCAGCAGTTTACTTTCCCCCGTAGGGGGTGGCTACACCTTC
15 TRBJ1-1 TRBD1 . TRBV10-3 CAIGKIRDRRTEAFF TGTGCCATCGGGAAGATCCGGGACAGGCGCACTGAAGCTTTCTTT
11 TRBJ2-1 . . TRBV20-1 CSARGAGEQFF TGCAGTGCAAGGGGCGCGGGGGAGCAGTTCTTC
16 TRBJ2-2 . . TRBV5-5 CASSANDWGGTGELFF TGTGCCAGCAGCGCCAACGATTGGGGAGGCACCGGGGAGCTGTTTTTT
13 TRBJ1-2 TRBD1 . TRBV4-1 CASSQGTGRDYTF TGCGCCAGCAGCCAAGGGACAGGGAGGGATTACACCTTC
14 TRBJ1-4 . . TRBV5-4 CASSFSGTSEKLFF TGTGCCAGCAGCTTTTCGGGCACCTCAGAAAAACTGTTTTTT
12 TRBJ2-7 TRBD1 few TRBV30 CAWEGQSYEQYF TGTGCCTGGGAGGGACAGTCCTACGAGCAGTACTTC
15 TRBJ2-6 . . TRBV2 CAGRGVFSGANVLTF TGTGCCGGCAGAGGAGTTTTCTCTGGGGCCAACGTCCTGACTTTC
11 TRBJ2-3 . few TRBV20-1 CSARPADTQYF TGCAGTGCCCGCCCGGCAGATACGCAGTATTTT
13 TRBJ1-1 . once TRBV18 CASSPGQTIEAFF TGTGCCAGCTCCCCCGGACAGACTATTGAAGCTTTCTTT
16 TRBJ1-5 TRBD1 once TRBV29-1 CSVGRQGGGGNQPQHF TGCAGCGTTGGACGACAGGGGGGGGGTGGCAATCAGCCCCAGCATTTT
16 TRBJ2-2 TRBD2 . TRBV7-3 CASSLIAGMNTGELFF TGTGCCAGCAGCCTGATAGCGGGCATGAACACCGGGGAGCTGTTTTTT
12 TRBJ2-5 . . TRBV19 CARWVPWETQYF TGTGCCAGGTGGGTTCCCTGGGAGACCCAGTACTTC
18 TRBJ2-1 . . TRBV7-3 CASSFGSKSASSYNEQFF TGTGCCAGCAGCTTCGGGAGTAAAAGCGCGAGCTCCTACAATGAGCAGTTCTTC
14 TRBJ1-2 . . TRBV5-4 CASSPDSANYGYTF TGTGCCAGCAGCCCTGACAGCGCTAACTATGGCTACACCTTC
15 TRBJ2-3 TRBD1 . TRBV6-1 CASSVGQGNTDTQYF TGTGCCAGCAGTGTGGGACAGGGGAACACAGATACGCAGTATTTT
18 TRBJ2-5 TRBD2 . TRBV4-1 CASSQDPFSGGGKETQYF TGCGCCAGCAGCCAAGATCCTTTTAGCGGGGGGGGCAAAGAGACCCAGTACTTC
12 TRBJ2-2 . . TRBV11-2 CASSFDYGELFF TGTGCCAGCAGCTTTGACTACGGGGAGCTGTTTTTT
15 TRBJ2-7 . . TRBV5-6 CASSLLAGDQREQYF TGTGCCAGCAGCTTGTTGGCAGGGGACCAGAGGGAGCAGTACTTC
10 TRBJ2-7 . . TRBV30 CAPRDYEQYF TGTGCCCCCAGGGACTACGAGCAGTACTTC
11 TRBJ1-1 . . TRBV6-1 CASSGATEAFF TGTGCCAGCAGTGGAGCCACTGAAGCTTTCTTT
11 TRBJ2-7 . . TRBV19 CASSTGSEQYF TGTGCCAGTAGTACGGGCAGCGAGCAGTACTTC
15 TRBJ2-4 . . TRBV2 CASSARQLAKNIQYF TGTGCCAGCAGTGCGAGACAGCTAGCCAAAAACATTCAGTACTTC
16 TRBJ1-4 TRBD1 once TRBV4-2 CASSPGTAPTNEKLFF TGTGCCAGCAGCCCCGGGACAGCACCAACTAATGAAAAACTGTTTTTT
13 TRBJ2-5 TRBD1 . TRBV5-1 CASSLDRDKTQYF TGCGCCAGCAGCTTAGACAGGGACAAGACCCAGTACTTC
15 TRBJ1-2 TRBD1 . TRBV19 CASNTMDRFDYGYTF TGTGCCAGTAACACCATGGACAGGTTCGACTATGGCTACACCTTC
13 TRBJ1-3 . . TRBV2 CASSVSEGNTIYF TGTGCCAGCTCGGTCAGTGAGGGAAACACCATATATTTT
16 TRBJ2-3 . . TRBV9 CASSEGASGDTDTQYF TGTGCCAGCAGCGAAGGAGCTTCGGGGGACACAGATACGCAGTATTTT
14 TRBJ2-3 . . TRBV7-2 CASSLSPADSGQYF TGTGCCAGCAGCCTGTCCCCAGCCGACTCTGGGCAGTATTTT
15 TRBJ2-7 . . TRBV4-1 CASSPSRGEEYEQYF TGCGCCAGCAGCCCGTCTAGGGGGGAGGAGTACGAGCAGTACTTC
14 TRBJ1-2 TRBD1 . TRBV4-1 CASSFTGGDYGYTF TGCGCCAGCAGCTTTACAGGGGGTGACTATGGCTACACCTTC
14 TRBJ2-7 TRBD1 . TRBV5-5 CASSYRDSSYGQYF TGTGCCAGCAGCTACCGGGACAGCTCCTACGGGCAGTACTTC
15 TRBJ1-6 . . TRBV25-1 CASSTPGHFGSPLHF TGTGCCAGCAGTACCCCCGGGCACTTCGGGTCACCCCTCCACTTT
15 TRBJ1-2 . . TRBV16 CASSQWSGQNYGYTF TGTGCCAGCAGCCAATGGTCCGGACAGAACTATGGCTACACCTTC
13 TRBJ2-3 TRBD2 . TRBV30 CASGLAGTDTQYF TGTGCCTCCGGACTAGCAGGCACAGATACGCAGTATTTT
15 TRBJ1-1 . . TRBV12-5 CASGSRNGGGTEAFF TGTGCTAGTGGTTCGCGAAACGGTGGGGGCACTGAAGCTTTCTTT
15 TRBJ2-7 TRBD2 . TRBV18 CASSLALSGKNEQYF TGTGCCAGCTCCCTAGCCTTAAGCGGGAAAAACGAGCAGTACTTC
13 TRBJ1-2 . . TRBV7-3 CASSEGINLGYTF TGTGCCAGCAGTGAAGGGATTAATCTTGGCTACACCTTC